This T cell receptor (beta chain) was identified in a study of blood T cell repertoires in COVID-19. On the study more broadly: T cells, B-cell-depleted T cells, or PBMCs supplied cDNA or gDNA.

The CDR3 has 13 residues. Trimming took 0 bases from V and 7 from J, leaving 10 bases between them. CDR1 and CDR2 from the germline V gene are MNHEY and SVGEGT. Participants spanned ages about 18 to 100 years and resided in fewer than 30 US areas. Assignment of participants to cohorts was predicated upon participant-reported clinical history. In the authors' methods: Quantification of nucleated cells was approximated via reference gene primer amplification. Assay: immunoSEQ multiplex PCR; the TCRdb copy retains only in-frame clones and omits some. V and J calls plus clone size are reproduced from that table; the DNA served to infer D and trimming. The sample holds about 310,000 clones, 89% seen once.

The receptor comes from a woman aged 40 to 50 who had recovered from COVID-19. Material for sequencing was PBMCs or T cells enriched from blood (not recorded which). The V call is TRBV6-2 or TRBV6-3, the J call TRBJ2-7; possible D gene TRBD2, 6 bases. The CDR3 DNA sequence: TGTGCCAGCAGTTACTCGGGGGGAAGGGAGCAGTACTTC. As protein: CASSYSGGREQYF.